A single sample gave rise to the 8 T cell receptor beta chains below, sequenced in a study of blood T cell repertoires in COVID-19 (TCRdb year 2020). The protocol used for the library was the immunoSEQ multiplex PCR assay. TCRdb carries this immuneACCESS record with in-frame sequences only. Its versions omit some clonotypes, under half of them owing to an unresolved V gene in the studies checked, with the rest unexplained. For this sample the table gives around 100,000 clones, of which roughly 80% were detected only once. The ten biggest clones cover around 30% of the sample. Source material: peripheral blood. Receptors originate from a man between 65 and 80 years old with active or convalescent COVID-19.

This rearrangement joins TRBV7-8 to TRBJ2-7, with 7 positions matching TRBD2. CDR1 SGHVS and CDR2 FQNEAQ come from the germline V gene. V trimming: 4 bases; J trimming: 4 bases; junction bases outside the gene matches: 10. This CDR3 is 15 amino acids long. DNA of the CDR3: TGTGCCAGCAGCTCCCTGGGGCGGGAGAAGTACGAGCAGTACTTC. Protein sequence: CASSSLGREKYEQYF.

The chain joins TRBV5-4 to TRBJ2-2; 7 nucleotides line up with TRBD1. Trimming cost V 4 bases and J 9 bases; bases outside gene matches: 3. The CDR3 runs to 12 residues. Germline lookup yields CDR1 SGHNT and CDR2 YYREEE (reference sequence). As DNA, the CDR3 is TGTGCCAGCAGCCTACAGGGGCGGGAGCTGTTTTTT. Translating it yields CASSLQGRELFF. Complete variable domain (other parts from reference TRBV5-4 and TRBJ2-2): ETGVTQSPTHLIKTRGQQVTLRCSSQSGHNTVSWYQQALGQGPQFIFQYYREEENGRGNFPPRFSGLQFPNYSSELNVNALELDDSALYLCASSLQGRELFFGEGSRLTVL.

The rearrangement uses TRBV14 and TRBJ2-7; 9 nucleotides agree with TRBD1. Germline CDR1 and CDR2: SGHDN and FVKESK. The CDR3 is made up of 15 amino acids. The ends lost 4 bases at V and 7 bases at J; junction bases unmatched: 11. CDR3 in DNA: TGTGCCAGCAGCCCTCGGACAGGGGTGGTCGGTGAGCAGTACTTC. It codes for CASSPRTGVVGEQYF.

This clone was counted once. The chain combines TRBV4-1 with TRBJ1-6; D might be TRBD1 (5 bases). In germline, CDR1 is MGHRA, CDR2 YSYEKL. This CDR3 contains 17 residues. Trimming took 1 base from V and 9 from J, leaving 19 bases between them. CDR3 protein: CASSQGFRQGWGSPLHF. In DNA form, the CDR3 reads TGCGCCAGCAGCCAAGGGTTCAGGCAGGGTTGGGGTTCACCCCTCCACTTT.

The chain carries TRBV7-8 and TRBJ2-5; 11 bases agree with TRBD1. Germline V gene data show CDR1 as SGHVS and CDR2 as FQNEAQ. V lost 4 bases and J lost 4; bases outside the gene matches: 17. The CDR3 covers 19 residues. DNA for the CDR3: TGTGCCAGCAGCTGGAAATCTGTGGGGGACAGGGGGTCTGGAGAGACCCAGTACTTC. Translating gives CASSWKSVGDRGSGETQYF.

This chain links TRBV19 with TRBJ1-2; D ambiguous. This CDR3 is built from 14 residues. Looked up from germline, CDR1 is LNHDA and CDR2 is SQIVND (reference sequence). V lost 5 bases and J lost 6, with 16 bases in between. The CDR3 nucleotides read TGTGCCAGTAGTGACCCGGGAGAAGTCAATGGCTACACCTTC. It codes for CASSDPGEVNGYTF.

The genes are TRBV7-2 and TRBJ2-2; a possible D gene is TRBD2 (6 bases). Germline V gene data show CDR1 as SGHTA and CDR2 as FQGNSA. V gave up 0 bases and J gave up 5 bases, with 7 bases separating them. CDR3 size: 14 residues. The CDR3 protein is CASSLAAGTGELFF. Written as DNA, the CDR3 is TGTGCCAGCAGCTTAGCGGCGGGGACCGGGGAGCTGTTTTTT.

The CDR3 DNA follows: TGTGCCAGCAGTCAGGGAATTAACTATGGCTACACCTTC. Amino acid sequence: CASSQGINYGYTF. V usage is TRBV12-3 or TRBV12-4 and J usage is TRBJ1-2; TRBD1 is a possible D gene (5 bases). The germline V and J ends were trimmed by 5 bases and 1 base, with 8 bases remaining between them. The CDR3 loop spans 13 amino acids.